The TCR beta chain under discussion was sequenced for a study of T cell responses to AZD1222 COVID-19 vaccine. Whole-study context: Analyses pooled second doses at about 4 or about 12 weeks.

TCRdb keeps only in-frame clones here, not all; method: immunoSEQ multiplex PCR. The sample contains more than 150,000 clones, 80% to 90% of which appear only once. Note on this clone: The antigen remains unidentified.

V lost 4 bases and J 4 bases, leaving 16 bases between the germline ends. The CDR3 contains 14 residues. CDR1 and CDR2 (germline): GTSNPN, SVGIG (reference sequence). General study findings and limits: Reportedly, nearly half of unique spike TCRs recognized epitopes outside B.1.351/B.1.1.7 mutations.

The sequence derives from an adult in good health. The sample in question was peripheral blood, obtained on day 0 of AZD1222 vaccination. The chain has TRBV30 and TRBJ1-2, with a possible D match to TRBD1 (5 bases). CDR3 in amino acids: CAWIVQGVVYGYTF. In DNA form, the CDR3 reads TGTGCCTGGATCGTACAAGGGGTCGTCTATGGCTACACCTTC.